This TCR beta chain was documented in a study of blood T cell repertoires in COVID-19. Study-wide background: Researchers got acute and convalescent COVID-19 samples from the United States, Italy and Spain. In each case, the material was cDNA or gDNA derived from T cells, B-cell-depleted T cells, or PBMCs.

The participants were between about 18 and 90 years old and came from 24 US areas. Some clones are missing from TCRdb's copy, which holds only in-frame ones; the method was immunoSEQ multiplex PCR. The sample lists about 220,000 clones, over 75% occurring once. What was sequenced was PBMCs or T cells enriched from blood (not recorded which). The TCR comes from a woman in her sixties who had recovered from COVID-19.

CDR3 DNA: TGTGCCAGCAGTCGACAGTGGTCCCACAATGAGCAGTTCTTC. It encodes CASSRQWSHNEQFF. The J gene is TRBJ2-1, the V gene TRBV21-1; the table's D gene call, TRBD1, was not cross checked with the DNA. TRBV21-1 is shown as a pseudogene. This CDR3 is 14 amino acids long.